These 8 T cell receptor beta chains originate from one sample sequenced in a study of shared clonotypes between healthy human individuals. Cells designated naive CD8 were CD45RO-negative and were positively selected for CCR7, with terminally differentiated effector memory CD45RA+ cells excluded. Assay used: immunoSEQ multiplex PCR; TCRdb lists only in-frame clones, some missing. The sample shows about 2.2 million clones, roughly 95% of them seen only once. The sequenced sample was naive CD8+ T cells from PBMCs. The receptors come from a man aged 18 to 35 in good health. Some clones in this sample may be carry-over from other donors' samples.

Points on this clone: The sample holds other DNA sequences that translate to the same CDR3. The CDR3 reads CASSFGGSGELFF. CDR3 DNA: TGTGCCAGCAGTTTTGGGGGCAGCGGGGAGCTGTTTTTT. This chain links TRBV27 with TRBJ2-2; D may be TRBD1 (6 bases). This CDR3 region has 13 residues. V was pared by 3 bases and J by 7 bases, with 9 bases between. In germline, CDR1 is MNHEY, CDR2 SMNVEV (reference sequence).

J is TRBJ2-6 and V is TRBV19; no reliable D call. The germline V gene encodes CDR1 LNHDA and CDR2 SQIVND (reference sequence). CDR3 length equals 17 residues. V gave up 3 bases and J gave up 0 bases, with 12 bases separating them. Written as DNA, the CDR3 is TGTGCCAGTAGTATTCTCGTCCCCCCCTCTGGGGCCAACGTCCTGACTTTC. Translation gives CASSILVPPSGANVLTF.

This rearrangement joins TRBV7-9 to TRBJ2-7; no definite D call. V gave up 8 bases and J gave up 2 bases, with 16 bases separating them. The CDR3 runs 14 residues. Germline loops: CDR1 SEHNR, CDR2 FQNEAQ (reference sequence). CDR3 DNA: TGTGCCAGCGCGATAGGGCCCCCAACCTACGAGCAGTACTTC. Its protein is CASAIGPPTYEQYF.

The chain carries TRBV11-2 and TRBJ2-3; possible D gene TRBD2, 5 bases. With 2 bases removed from V and 0 bases from J, the gap between germline ends came to 9 bases. CDR1 SGHAT and CDR2 FQNNGV come from the germline V gene. The CDR3 extends over 15 amino acids. The CDR3 nucleotides are TGTGCCAGCAGCTTACCGCGGACTAGCACAGATACGCAGTATTTT. Amino acids: CASSLPRTSTDTQYF.

Concerning this clone itself: At the DNA level, this CDR3 is encoded by other sequences in the same sample as well. The chain combines TRBV7-8 with TRBJ2-3, with 7 bases aligning to TRBD1. V lost 4 bases, J lost 4 bases, and 8 bases stayed unmatched. The CDR3 has 15 residues. Germline-derived CDR1 and CDR2 are SGHVS and FQNEAQ. For the CDR3, the DNA is TGTGCCAGCAGCTCCCGACAGGGTGAAGCAGATACGCAGTATTTT. Translation gives CASSSRQGEADTQYF. Drawing the rest from reference TRBV7-8 and TRBJ2-3, the complete variable domain is GAGVSQSPRYKVAKRGQDVALRCDPISGHVSLFWYQQALGQGPEFLTYFQNEAQLDKSGLPSDRFFAERPEGSVSTLKIQRTQQEDSAVYLCASSSRQGEADTQYFGPGTRLTVL.

The V gene is TRBV29-1, the J gene TRBJ2-7; D is possibly TRBD1 (5 bases). The CDR3 length is 13 residues. The germline V gene encodes CDR1 SQVTM and CDR2 ANQGSEA. V dropped 4 bases and J dropped 0 bases, with 10 bases sitting between them. The CDR3 here is CSVVQGNSYEQYF. CDR3 bases: TGCAGCGTTGTGCAGGGCAACTCCTACGAGCAGTACTTC.

This chain links TRBV7-9 with TRBJ1-5; D gene uncertain. The ends were cut back, 2 bases at V and 5 bases at J, with 4 bases in the middle. CDR1 SEHNR and CDR2 FQNEAQ come from the germline V gene (reference sequence). The CDR3 contains 12 residues. CDR3 region: CASSLTDQPQHF. CDR3 sequence (DNA): TGTGCCAGCAGCTTAACCGATCAGCCCCAGCATTTT.

The rearrangement joins TRBV7-7 to TRBJ2-2; D is unresolved. Deletions cut 3 bases from V and 1 base from J, with 6 bases between. The length of the CDR3 is 14 residues. Germline V gene data show CDR1 as SSHAT and CDR2 as FNYEAQ (reference sequence). The CDR3 DNA reads as TGTGCCAGCAGCTTGACGGTGAACACCGGGGAGCTGTTTTTT. Translated, it gives CASSLTVNTGELFF.